This TCR beta chain was obtained from a study of T cell responses to AZD1222 COVID-19 vaccine. Study results and limitations: Spike-spanning, vaccine-associated CD4 TCRs were dominant at 160-218 and 743-854.

This clone was seen just once. Its specificity is not known. Here immunoSEQ multiplex PCR was the method, and the copy in TCRdb shows in-frame clones only, minus some. The sample lists roughly 70,000 clones; about nine tenths were seen once. The CDR3 covers 12 residues. Germline V gene lookup returns CDR1 SGHTA and CDR2 FQGNSA. V lost 5 bases, J lost 8 bases, and 10 bases lay in between. This TCR derives from an adult in good health. Sequenced here: peripheral blood, sampled on day 0 of AZD1222 vaccination. V is TRBV7-2 and J is TRBJ2-1, with D hard to call. The CDR3, as DNA: TGTGCCAGCAGCCCGGTTGCCGATGAGCAGTTCTTC. This encodes CASSPVADEQFF.